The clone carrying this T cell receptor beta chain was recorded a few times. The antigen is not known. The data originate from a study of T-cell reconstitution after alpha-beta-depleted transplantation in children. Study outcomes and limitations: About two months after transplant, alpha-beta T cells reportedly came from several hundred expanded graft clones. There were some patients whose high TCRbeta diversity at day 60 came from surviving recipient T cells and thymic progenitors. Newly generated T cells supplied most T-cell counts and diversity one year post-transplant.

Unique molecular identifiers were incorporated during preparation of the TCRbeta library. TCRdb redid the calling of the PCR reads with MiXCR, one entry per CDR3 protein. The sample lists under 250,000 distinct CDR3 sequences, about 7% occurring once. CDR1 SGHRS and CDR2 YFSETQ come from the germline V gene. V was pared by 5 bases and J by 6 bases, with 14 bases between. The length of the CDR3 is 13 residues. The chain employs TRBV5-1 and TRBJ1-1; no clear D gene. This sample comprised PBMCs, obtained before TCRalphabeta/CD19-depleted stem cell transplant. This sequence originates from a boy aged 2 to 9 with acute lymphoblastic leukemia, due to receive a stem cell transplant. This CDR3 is CASSKDLAAEAFF. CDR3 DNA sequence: TGCGCCAGCAGTAAAGACTTAGCTGCTGAAGCTTTCTTT.